The clone carrying this T cell receptor (beta chain) turned up a few times. As yet, its antigen is unknown. This sample was included in a study of T-cell reconstitution after alpha-beta-depleted transplantation in children. The germline CDR1 and CDR2 sequences are SGHNT and YENEEA. The V and J ends lost 6 bases and 3 bases, in that order; junction bases with no gene match: 4. CDR3 length equals 13 residues. A TCRbeta library incorporating unique molecular identifiers was prepared. TCRdb processed the PCR reads anew with MiXCR; each CDR3 protein has one entry. The profile shows 350,000 to 500,000 distinct CDR3 sequences, roughly 43% of them singletons. Overall study results and limits: T-cell counts and diversity were attributed mostly to newly produced T cells one year after transplant. Some patients' high day-60 TCRbeta diversity was attributed to recipient cells surviving conditioning. Several hundred expanded graft clones reportedly gave rise to the alpha-beta T cells present about two months after transplant.

Sequenced material: PBMCs, taken before TCRalphabeta/CD19-depleted stem cell transplant. The J gene is TRBJ2-5, the V gene TRBV11-3, with 7 bases lining up with TRBD1. The origin of this receptor is a girl aged 2-10 years with aplastic anemia, due to receive a stem cell transplant. In nucleotides, the CDR3 is TGTGCCAGCAGGAGGGGGCCAGAAGAGACCCAGTACTTC. This gives the protein CASRRGPEETQYF.